This entry describes one T cell receptor beta chain. Its antigen is not identified. Time point of the sample: persistent/refractory GD, antithyroid drugs over 5 years with positive TRAb. Following extraction of RNA from PBMCs, that RNA was used to make the TCR library. This entry is derived from a study of regulatory T cells in long-lasting Graves disease. Library construction for TCR beta used iRepertoire HTBI primers and Arm-PCR of CDR3 regions. TCRdb processed the multiplex PCR reads anew with MiXCR; each CDR3 protein has one entry. Of 360,000 or so distinct CDR3 sequences in the sample, about 23% were seen once. Study-level findings and limits: A limited number of samples was an acknowledged limitation. Among samples with persistent disease, TRBV28, TRBJ1-2 and TRBJ2-5 were favored.

This CDR3 region has 13 residues. Trimming took 6 bases from V and 3 from J, leaving 12 bases between them. Germline V lookup: CDR1 LNHDA, CDR2 SQIVND (reference sequence). This receptor was taken from a woman aged 40 to 50 with Graves disease. Source: peripheral blood mononuclear cells (PBMCs), taken when the disease was refractory, from a patient treated with antithyroid drugs. The chain uses TRBV19 and TRBJ2-7, with D possibly matching TRBD2 (5 bases). CDR3: CASRGGYGYEQYF. The CDR3 nucleotides are TGTGCCAGTAGAGGAGGCTATGGCTACGAGCAGTACTTC.